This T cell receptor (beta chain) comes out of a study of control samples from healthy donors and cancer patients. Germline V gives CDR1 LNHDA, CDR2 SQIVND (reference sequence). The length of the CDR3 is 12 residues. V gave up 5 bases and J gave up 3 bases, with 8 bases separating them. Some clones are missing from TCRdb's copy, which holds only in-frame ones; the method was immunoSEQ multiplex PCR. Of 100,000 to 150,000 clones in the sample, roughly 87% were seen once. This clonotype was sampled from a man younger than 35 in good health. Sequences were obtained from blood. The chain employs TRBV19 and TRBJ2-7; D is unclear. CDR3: CASSPDNYEQYF. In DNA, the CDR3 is TGTGCCAGTAGTCCCGACAACTACGAGCAGTACTTC.